This TCR beta chain was profiled in a study of T cells after yellow fever vaccination. Whole-study context: The fractions with low cell numbers were processed using SMART-Seq v4 Ultra Low Input. Study outcomes and limitations: Reappearing after the booster were most of the clones from primary vaccination (less than 97% CD4, 88% CD8).

This clonotype was detected a few times. The antigen remains unidentified. The 5'RACE template-switching step produced TCR cDNA and added a universal primer site and UMIs. From the 5' RACE reads, TCRdb called clonotypes with MiXCR, one entry per CDR3 protein. The sample includes about 630,000 distinct CDR3 sequences, roughly an eighth seen only once; the top ten take 15%. Between the trimmed V and J ends, which lost 4 bases and 2 bases, there was a span of 18 bases. The CDR3 length is 16 residues. CDR1 and CDR2 (germline): MDHEN, SYDVKM. J is TRBJ2-7 and V is TRBV28; tentative D call: TRBD1 (6 bases). This TCR was recovered from a man younger than 40 who received the YFV17D yellow fever vaccine. The source was PBMCs, collected on the day of the yellow fever booster vaccination. The CDR3 DNA is TGTGCCAGCAGTTCCCCCCGAACGGACAGTACCTACGAGCAGTACTTC. This sequence encodes CASSSPRTDSTYEQYF.